The 5 T cell receptor beta chains in this list originate from one sample, sequenced in a study of CD8+ T cells in alopecia areata. Treatment reported: oral pan-JAK inhibitor, 5-10 mg twice daily. Sequencing relied on a cDNA template that was reverse transcribed from extracted RNA. Some clones are missing from TCRdb's copy, which holds only in-frame ones; the method was immunoSEQ multiplex PCR. There are 210,000 or so clones in the sample; approximately 67% occur only once, and roughly 1.2% lies in the top ten. The specimen was CD4+ T cells sorted from blood, collected at approximately week 45, from a patient treated with tofacitinib. These receptors were taken from a human donor with alopecia areata.

The rearrangement uses TRBV2 and TRBJ1-1; the D is unclear. V lost 2 bases and J 8 bases, leaving 15 bases between the germline ends. This CDR3 has 14 residues. Germline V gene data show CDR1 as SNHLY and CDR2 as FYNNEI. DNA of the CDR3: TGTGCCAGCAGTGAATCCCTTGGTGGGTCGGAAGCTTTCTTT. Translating it yields CASSESLGGSEAFF.

Here the CDR3 reads CASGMWDTQYF. CDR3 in DNA: TGCGCCAGCGGCATGTGGGATACGCAGTATTTT. J is TRBJ2-3 and V is TRBV23-1; no firm D call. TRBV23-1 is an ORF, with its function uncertain. V lost 8 bases to trimming and J lost 6 bases, with 9 bases between them. The CDR3 totals 11 residues.

The chain links TRBV30 to TRBJ1-4; TRBD1 is a possible D gene (5 bases). This CDR3 has 12 residues. CDR1 is GTSNPN and CDR2 is SVGIG in the germline V gene (reference sequence). The V end was cut by 1 base, the J end by 15 bases, with 15 bases between. In DNA, the CDR3 is TGTGCCTGGAGTGCCCCAGGGAGGGATGTGTTTTTT. This translates into CAWSAPGRDVFF.

This chain connects TRBV27 to TRBJ2-3, with D possibly TRBD2 on 5 matching bases. Germline V gene lookup returns CDR1 MNHEY and CDR2 SMNVEV (reference sequence). Between the trimmed V and J ends, which lost 1 base and 2 bases, there was a span of 10 bases. The CDR3 sequence is 15 residues long. CDR3: CASSLLGAATDTQYF. The CDR3 bases are TGTGCCAGCAGTTTATTAGGAGCGGCCACAGATACGCAGTATTTT.

J is TRBJ2-7 and V is TRBV30; D is unresolved. The length of the CDR3 is 15 residues. V dropped 0 bases and J dropped 7 bases, with 19 bases sitting between them. Germline assignment: CDR1 GTSNPN and CDR2 SVGIG (reference sequence). CDR3: CAWSVRFGRVGEQYF. The CDR3 region has the DNA TGTGCCTGGAGTGTACGTTTCGGTCGCGTTGGGGAGCAGTACTTC.